This T cell receptor beta chain was observed in a study of cytomegalovirus exposure and HLA in healthy donors. As for the study in general: A prior study identified 117 million unique TCR beta sequences from 150 million to 200 million T cells. Unique TCRs numbering some 77 million, obtained from HLA-typed donors, made up an early data release. Study conclusions and caveats: The study labeled 170 or so TCR beta chains cytomegalovirus-associated. Previously analyzed data showed that most TCR beta V segments were productive at a frequency of about 87% or about 30%.

In the case of this clone: Its antigen remains unknown.

Use of 60 Vbeta and 13 Jbeta primers characterized the PCR. Some clones are missing from TCRdb's copy, which holds only in-frame ones; the method was immunoSEQ multiplex PCR. The sample yields about 150,000 clones, 60% to 80% seen once. CDR3 length equals 15 residues. V lost 6 bases, J lost 4 bases, and 8 bases stayed unmatched. Germline V CDR1 and CDR2: MNHEY, SMNVEV (reference sequence). The chain is built from TRBV27 and TRBJ2-5, with TRBD1 matching over 10 bases. The material sequenced was PBMCs. The receptor comes from a male donor in good health and CMV-seronegative. The CDR3 sequence is CASSFWTGGGETQYF. The CDR3 nucleotides read TGTGCCAGCAGCTTTTGGACAGGGGGAGGAGAGACCCAGTACTTC.